This TCR beta chain is from a study of blood T cell repertoires in COVID-19. Germline V gene sequence: CDR1 WNHNN, CDR2 SYGVQD (reference sequence). V lost 6 bases and J lost 6; bases outside the gene matches: 13. CDR3 length: 17 residues. Measured with immunoSEQ multiplex PCR; TCRdb has only the in-frame clones, and not every one. Here the sample spans around 120,000 clones, 75% to 90% being singletons. This TCR was recovered from a woman older than 75 with acute or convalescent COVID-19. The chain employs TRBV10-1 and TRBJ1-6; 8 bases are shared with TRBD1. The material sequenced was peripheral blood. The CDR3, as DNA: TGCGCCAGCAGATTAATATTGGACAGGGAGGGTAATTCACCCCTCCACTTT. Amino acid sequence: CASRLILDREGNSPLHF.